Detailed here is one T cell receptor (beta chain). Its recognized antigen is unknown. No much larger clone is present one base from it, and per-base qualities are unavailable. From each donor, a single peripheral blood sample of around 120 mL on average was drawn into heparinised tubes. A BD FACSAria II and a panel including CD45RO, CCR7, CD25, CD127, CD95 and CD27 were used to sort naive, central memory, regulatory and stem cell-like memory CD4+ T cells. Every sorted population had a purity above 95%. PBMCs were separated immediately by Lymphoprep density gradient centrifugation and were stained directly, without being cultured. Samples were stained and sorted in pairs, with one healthy donor and one patient per experiment, so that batch effects were minimized. This sample is part of a study of beta chain features in type 1 diabetes (dated by TCRdb to 2017 to 2018). At the level of the whole study: Mean age, gender distribution, total cell number and subset yield did not differ between patients and healthy donors. A total of roughly 110 million sorted cells were examined across all samples, and the number of cells per subset was strongly correlated with RNA yield. The study compared TCRB repertoires of sorted circulating CD4+ T cell subsets between recently diagnosed type 1 diabetes patients and matched healthy donors. Naive and central memory subsets were obtained from all 30 or so donors, but regulatory and stem cell-like memory subsets were isolated from only 8 patients and roughly eight healthy donors.

The junction shows trimming of 5 bases on V and 0 bases on J, plus 17 bases between the germline ends. The CDR3 goes from the cysteine to the phenylalanine over 16 residues. The only DNA kept is the CDR3, 48 bases in frame from the first base. The germline V gene encodes CDR1 SGHRS and CDR2 YFSETQ. The entire isolated RNA was reverse transcribed using the High Capacity cDNA Reverse Transcription Kit, and thus expressed TCRB transcripts were sequenced. Deep immunoSEQ sequencing was performed on naive, central memory and regulatory T cell samples, with an average of around 3.5 million total reads per sample. Sorted cells were lysed in RLT buffer, and RNA was extracted using DNase-treated RNeasy Micro or Mini kits according to cell number. To prevent cross-contamination, each cell subset was processed individually, whereas patient and healthy donor samples were processed jointly. TCRB sequences were amplified from cDNA with the immunoSEQ multiplex PCR, producing 87-bp fragments spanning the CDR3 region. Sequencing of the amplicons was performed on the Illumina HiSeq platform. Per the source publication's procedure: Synthetic template baselines were used to correct PCR bias computationally, reads within Hamming distance 2 were collapsed together, and singletons that could not be merged were discarded. By aligning reads against IMGT, V, D and J genes, CDR3 length, and insertions or deletions at six rearrangement sites were assigned. Within each subset, clonotype counts were normalized to sorted cell number, and only after that were true diversity and Gini coefficients computed with the tcR R package. The overlap coefficient, calculated on TCRB nucleotide sequences, was used to quantify repertoire sharing. TCRdb re-hosts the immuneACCESS table, in-frame sequences only. Its copies lack some clones; in the studies checked, an unresolved V gene accounts for under half of them, and the cause for the rest is not known. V and J calls and clone size are as listed in that table; D and trimming were resolved from the DNA. Here the sample has more than 95,000 clones; roughly a sixth occur a single time. Jointly, the top ten make up around 2.7% of the sample.

Here is what the overall study found, with its caveats: Because the HLA sub-analyses included only small numbers of individuals, any influence of HLA type on TCRB rearrangement was left unresolved. Because cDNA rather than genomic DNA was sequenced, highly expressing activated cells could have been over-represented, although no difference in activation and CD3 levels was found between groups. The naive, central memory and regulatory TCRB repertoires appeared to resemble one another more closely among patients than among healthy donors. Type 1 diabetes patients showed a moderate but significant shortening of TCRB CDR3 length in all four CD4+ subsets. Shorter templates might be favored by PCR, yet because patient and control samples were amplified and corrected together, any such skew would affect both groups equally. Patients with type 1 diabetes made fewer insertions and deleted more nucleotides at VDJ recombination sites, implying thymic rearrangement abnormalities.

This sequence was found in a man aged 18 to 30 with type 1 diabetes. The chain joins TRBV5-1 to TRBJ1-1; a weak D assignment points to TRBD1 (5 bases agree). The specimen was central memory CD4+ T cells from blood. The sequence in DNA is TGCGCCAGCAGTGCGGGTTCCCGCAGGGTGAACACTGAAGCTTTCTTT. It encodes CASSAGSRRVNTEAFF.